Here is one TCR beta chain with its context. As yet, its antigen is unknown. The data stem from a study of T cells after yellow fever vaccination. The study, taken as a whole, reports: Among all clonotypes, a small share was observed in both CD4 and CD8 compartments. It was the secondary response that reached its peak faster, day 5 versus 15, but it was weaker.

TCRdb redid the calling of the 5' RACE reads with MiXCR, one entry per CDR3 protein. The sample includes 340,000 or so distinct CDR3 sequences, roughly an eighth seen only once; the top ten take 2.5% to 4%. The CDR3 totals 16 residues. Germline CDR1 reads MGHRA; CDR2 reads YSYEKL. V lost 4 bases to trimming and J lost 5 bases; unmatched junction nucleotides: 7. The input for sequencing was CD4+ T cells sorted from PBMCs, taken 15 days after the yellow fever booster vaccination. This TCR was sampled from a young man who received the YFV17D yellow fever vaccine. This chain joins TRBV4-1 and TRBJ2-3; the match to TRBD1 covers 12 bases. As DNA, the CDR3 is TGCGCCAGCAGCCGACAGGGGACAGGGGGCAGAGATACGCAGTATTTT. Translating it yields CASSRQGTGGRDTQYF.